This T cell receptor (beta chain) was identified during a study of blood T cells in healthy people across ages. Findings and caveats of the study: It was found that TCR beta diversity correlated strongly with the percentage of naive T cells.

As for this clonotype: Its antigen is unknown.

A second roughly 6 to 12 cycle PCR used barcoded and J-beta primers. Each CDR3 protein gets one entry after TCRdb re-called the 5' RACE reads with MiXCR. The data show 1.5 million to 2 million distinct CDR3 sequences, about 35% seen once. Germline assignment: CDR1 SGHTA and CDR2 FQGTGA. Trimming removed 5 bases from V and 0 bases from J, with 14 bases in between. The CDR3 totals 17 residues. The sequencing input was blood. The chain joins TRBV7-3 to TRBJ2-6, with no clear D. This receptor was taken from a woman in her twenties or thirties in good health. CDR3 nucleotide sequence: TGTGCCAGCAGCCCGGCCGGATTAGCCTCTGGGGCCAACGTCCTGACTTTC. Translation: CASSPAGLASGANVLTF.